The rows below give T cell receptor beta chains drawn from one sample of a study of cytomegalovirus exposure and HLA in healthy donors. Here immunoSEQ multiplex PCR was the method, and the copy in TCRdb shows in-frame clones only, minus some. The table records about 43,000 clones, 51% of them present only once. The sequencing sample was made of PBMCs. These receptors all come from a man aged 55-75 years in good health and CMV-seronegative. Both conserved end residues are part of each CDR3. A D gene is named only where the DNA matches it firmly. Some rows have no size entry. The others give once, few or many, or a class for an expanded clone.

D: .
V: TRBV10-2
J: TRBJ1-1
length: 13
size: .
DNA: TGCGCCAGCGCTAGGCAGCTGAACACTGAAGCTTTCTTT
CDR3: CASARQLNTEAFF

D: .
V: TRBV7-9
J: TRBJ2-3
length: 12
size: few
DNA: TGTGCCAGCAGCCTCCTAGCAGATACGCAGTATTTT
CDR3: CASSLLADTQYF

D: .
V: TRBV7-6
J: TRBJ1-1
length: 14
size: few
DNA: TGTGCCAGCAGCTCAGGGGTGGCGAACACTGAAGCTTTCTTT
CDR3: CASSSGVANTEAFF

D: .
V: TRBV29-1
J: TRBJ2-1
length: 19
size: .
DNA: TGCAGCGTTGAGAGGTTGCGGACAGAACCCACCCTCTCCTACAATGAGCAGTTCTTC
CDR3: CSVERLRTEPTLSYNEQFF

D: TRBD1
V: TRBV25-1
J: TRBJ1-4
length: 15
size: .
DNA: TGTGCCAGCAGAGACAGGGGTAGTACTAATGAAAAACTGTTTTTT
CDR3: CASRDRGSTNEKLFF

D: .
V: TRBV18
J: TRBJ1-5
length: 14
size: .
DNA: TGTGCCAGCTCGCCGGGGGGTTCTAGTCAGCCCCAGCATTTT
CDR3: CASSPGGSSQPQHF

D: .
V: TRBV18
J: TRBJ2-7
length: 14
size: few
DNA: TGTGCCAGCCGAGACCGGACCCACGCAGGGGAGCAGTACTTC
CDR3: CASRDRTHAGEQYF

D: TRBD2
V: TRBV5-1
J: TRBJ2-1
length: 16
size: .
DNA: TGCGCCAGCAGCTTGGGCGGGACTAGCGGGACCGATGAGCAGTTCTTC
CDR3: CASSLGGTSGTDEQFF

D: TRBD2
V: TRBV9
J: TRBJ2-5
length: 15
size: .
DNA: TGTGCCAGCAGCCTCGGGCTAGCGGGGGCAGAGACCCAGTACTTC
CDR3: CASSLGLAGAETQYF

D: .
V: TRBV5-4
J: TRBJ2-1
length: 15
size: .
DNA: TGTGCCAGCAGCATAGCCGCGTCGTCCTACAATGAGCAGTTCTTC
CDR3: CASSIAASSYNEQFF

D: TRBD1
V: TRBV18
J: TRBJ1-1
length: 17
size: .
DNA: TGTGCCAGCTCACCACGATCCCAGGGGGTAAGGAACACTGAAGCTTTCTTT
CDR3: CASSPRSQGVRNTEAFF

D: .
V: TRBV6-5
J: TRBJ2-7
length: 12
size: .
DNA: TGTGCCAGCGGACAACGCTCCTACGAGCAGTACTTC
CDR3: CASGQRSYEQYF

D: TRBD1
V: TRBV9
J: TRBJ2-2
length: 15
size: .
DNA: TGTGCCAGCAGCGTAGTACAGGGGATGTCCGGGGAGCTGTTTTTT
CDR3: CASSVVQGMSGELFF

D: .
V: TRBV10-3
J: TRBJ1-1
length: 14
size: .
DNA: TGTGCCATTAGTGATAAGGACAGGAACACTGAAGCTTTCTTT
CDR3: CAISDKDRNTEAFF

D: TRBD2
V: TRBV27
J: TRBJ2-7
length: 14
size: .
DNA: TGTGCCAGCAGTTTATCGTGGACTAGCGGGCAGCAGTACTTC
CDR3: CASSLSWTSGQQYF

D: .
V: TRBV7-6
J: TRBJ2-3
length: 12
size: .
DNA: TGTGCCAGCAGCTCCCTCACAGATACGCAGTATTTT
CDR3: CASSSLTDTQYF

D: TRBD1
V: TRBV11-2
J: TRBJ1-4
length: 14
size: .
DNA: TGTGCCAGCAGCTCGGGACAGCCTAATGAAAAACTGTTTTTT
CDR3: CASSSGQPNEKLFF

D: .
V: TRBV11-1
J: TRBJ2-3
length: 19
size: few
DNA: TGTGCCAGCAGCCGGTTTCTCTTCGGGAGTTTGATTAGGACAGATACGCAGTATTTT
CDR3: CASSRFLFGSLIRTDTQYF

D: TRBD2
V: TRBV27
J: TRBJ2-2
length: 14
size: .
DNA: TGTGCCAGCAGCGGGGGACTAGCGACCGGGGAGCTGTTTTTT
CDR3: CASSGGLATGELFF

D: .
V: TRBV28
J: TRBJ1-1
length: 15
size: .
DNA: TGTGCCAGCAGTTATTACGACATCACTAACACTGAAGCTTTCTTT
CDR3: CASSYYDITNTEAFF